Included here is one TCR beta chain sequence, with context. The antigen is unknown. The TCR beta cDNA libraries carried unique molecular identifiers. TCRdb reprocessed the PCR reads via MiXCR and lists one record per CDR3 protein. The table lists some 890,000 distinct CDR3 sequences, approximately 53% of them singletons, with approximately 4.4% in the top ten. The data are from a study of post-analysis software for immune sequencing data. Study context: Clinical courses comprised relapsing-remitting, secondary progressive and progressive-relapsing multiple sclerosis.

Deletions cut 0 bases from V and 2 bases from J, with 11 bases between. CDR1 is SGHRS and CDR2 is YFSETQ in the germline V gene. This CDR3 has 15 residues. The study, taken as a whole, reports: Five or six TRBV segments were significantly more frequent in patients than in controls. TRBV5-6, TRBV5-1 and TRBV20-1 were among these segments.

This sequence originates from a girl between 5 and 17 years old with multiple sclerosis. The sample was blood. The chain carries TRBV5-1 and TRBJ1-1, with D tentatively TRBD1 (6 bases). CDR3 in DNA: TGCGCCAGCAGCTTGGCCTGGACAGCTAACACTGAAGCTTTCTTT. Protein: CASSLAWTANTEAFF.